Reported below is one TCR beta chain. Only in-frame clones appear in the TCRdb table, and some are missing; sequencing was by immunoSEQ multiplex PCR. The table has hundreds of thousands of clones, 80% to 90% seen once. Looked up from germline, CDR1 is SGHRS and CDR2 is YFSETQ. V lost 0 bases and J 4 bases, leaving 3 bases between the germline ends. The CDR3 length is 12 residues. These data originate in a study of blood T cell repertoires in COVID-19. The sequenced sample was peripheral blood. The rearrangement uses TRBV5-1 and TRBJ2-3; D is unclear. The clonotype originates from a woman aged 40-49 years with active or convalescent COVID-19. The CDR3 sequence is CASSLASDTQYF. The CDR3 coding sequence is TGCGCCAGCAGCTTGGCCTCAGATACGCAGTATTTT.